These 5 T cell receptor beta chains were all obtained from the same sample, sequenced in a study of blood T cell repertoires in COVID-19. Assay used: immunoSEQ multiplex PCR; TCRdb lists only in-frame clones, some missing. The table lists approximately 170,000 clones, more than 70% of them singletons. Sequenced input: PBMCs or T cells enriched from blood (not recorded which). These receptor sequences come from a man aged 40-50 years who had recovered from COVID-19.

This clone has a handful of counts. The CDR3 DNA sequence: TGTGCCAGCAGTGAAGTCGGGGGGCGCCTCTCCAGGGGATCACCCCTCCACTTT. Translation: CASSEVGGRLSRGSPLHF. The chain combines TRBV25-1 with TRBJ1-6, with D possibly TRBD1 on 6 matching bases. Trimming shortened V by 2 bases and J by 10 bases, and 24 bases separated the two germline ends. CDR1 MGHDK and CDR2 SYGVNS come from the germline V gene. CDR3 length: 18 residues.

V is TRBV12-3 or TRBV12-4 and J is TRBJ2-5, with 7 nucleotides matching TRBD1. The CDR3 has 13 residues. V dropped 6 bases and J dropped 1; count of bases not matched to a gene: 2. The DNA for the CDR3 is TGTGCCAGCAGGAGACAGGGCCAAGAGACCCAGTACTTC. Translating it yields CASRRQGQETQYF.

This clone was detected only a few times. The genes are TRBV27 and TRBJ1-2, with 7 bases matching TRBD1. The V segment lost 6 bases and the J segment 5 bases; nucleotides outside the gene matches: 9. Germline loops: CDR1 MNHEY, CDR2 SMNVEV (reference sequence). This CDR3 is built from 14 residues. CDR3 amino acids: CASSYNRGSYGYTF. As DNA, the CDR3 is TGTGCCAGCAGCTATAACAGGGGTTCTTATGGCTACACCTTC.

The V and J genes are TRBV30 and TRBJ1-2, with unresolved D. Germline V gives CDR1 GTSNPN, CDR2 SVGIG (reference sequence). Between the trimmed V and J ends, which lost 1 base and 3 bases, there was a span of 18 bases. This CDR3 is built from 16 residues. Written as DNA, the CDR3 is TGTGCCTGGAGTGATCTACTAGGAATTTACGACTATGGCTACACCTTC. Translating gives CAWSDLLGIYDYGYTF. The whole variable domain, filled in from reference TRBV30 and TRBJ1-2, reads SQTIHQWPATLVQPVGSPLSLECTVEGTSNPNLYWYRQAAGRGLQLLFYSVGIGQISSEVPQNLSASRPQDRQFILSSKKLLLSDSGFYLCAWSDLLGIYDYGYTFGSGTRLTVV.

The CDR3 region is CASSYQGQGINEQFF. In nucleotides, the CDR3 is TGTGCCAGCAGTTACCAAGGACAGGGGATCAATGAGCAGTTCTTC. The J gene is TRBJ2-1, the V gene TRBV6-5; 9 bases line up with TRBD1. Germline V gives CDR1 MNHEY, CDR2 SVGAGI. The CDR3 contains 15 residues. The junction had 5 bases not matched to a gene; V was cut back by 2 bases and J by 6 bases.